The 16 T cell receptor beta chains presented below share a single source sample, sequenced in a study of blood T cell repertoires in COVID-19. The data were produced by immunoSEQ multiplex PCR, yet TCRdb's version contains in-frame clones alone and is incomplete. The data hold 200,000 or so clones, with around four fifths observed a single time. Sequenced: peripheral blood. Receptor source: a woman aged 25 to 45 with acute or convalescent COVID-19.

The chain employs TRBV30 and TRBJ1-6; 9 bases are shared with TRBD1. The CDR3 consists of 15 residues. Losses at the gene ends were 2 bases for V and 7 bases for J; bases not matched to a gene: 6. CDR1 and CDR2 (germline): GTSNPN, SVGIG (reference sequence). The CDR3 loop reads CAWSPQGAWNSPLHF. For the CDR3, the DNA is TGTGCCTGGAGTCCACAGGGGGCATGGAATTCACCCCTCCACTTT.

The rearrangement uses TRBV11-3 and TRBJ2-3; 8 nucleotides align to TRBD2. J was trimmed by 2 bases and V by 5 bases; bases with no gene match: 9. The CDR3 sequence is 16 residues long. CDR1 is SGHNT and CDR2 is YENEEA in the germline V gene. Here the CDR3 reads CASSLGAGGNTDTQYF. The DNA for the CDR3 is TGTGCCAGCAGCCTGGGGGCGGGGGGCAACACAGATACGCAGTATTTT. The whole variable domain, remainder taken from reference TRBV11-3 and TRBJ2-3, is EAGVVQSPRYKIIEKKQPVAFWCNPISGHNTLYWYLQNLGQGPELLIRYENEEAVDDSQLPKDRFSAERLKGVDSTLKIQPAELGDSAVYLCASSLGAGGNTDTQYFGPGTRLTVL.

V gene TRBV20-1 combines with J gene TRBJ2-3; D call uncertain. The CDR3 sequence is 11 residues long. Germline-derived CDR1 and CDR2 are DFQATT and SNEGSKA (reference sequence). The V gene lost 3 bases and the J gene lost 4 bases, with 5 bases spanning the gap. The CDR3 reads CSASRADTQYF. CDR3 DNA: TGCAGTGCTAGTAGAGCAGATACGCAGTATTTT.

The gene calls are TRBV30 and TRBJ2-1; D might be TRBD2 (6 bases). V was clipped by 2 bases and J by 6 bases, with 11 bases between them. The CDR3 sequence is 13 residues long. Per the germline V gene, CDR1 is GTSNPN and CDR2 is SVGIG (reference sequence). The CDR3 coding sequence is TGTGCCTGGAGTCTCGAGGGAGGCAATGAGCAGTTCTTC. This encodes CAWSLEGGNEQFF.

CDR3 nucleotide sequence: TGTGCCAGCAGCCAAGAGACGGGGGGGTCACCCTCCTACGAGCAGTACTTC. Its translation: CASSQETGGSPSYEQYF. The chain links TRBV4-2 to TRBJ2-7, with 8 nucleotides matching TRBD2. CDR3 length: 17 amino acids. Per germline, CDR1 LGHNA and CDR2 YNFKEQ. V shed 0 bases, J shed 0 bases, and the junction held 7 bases outside the gene matches.

The chain uses TRBV4-1 and TRBJ2-3, with 10 bases matching TRBD2. J gave up 3 bases and V 3 bases, and 6 bases lay outside the gene matches. The germline V gene has CDR1 MGHRA and CDR2 YSYEKL. This CDR3 is built from 16 residues. CDR3 protein: CASSHERGGGTDTQYF. The CDR3 nucleotides read TGCGCCAGCAGCCACGAGCGGGGGGGCGGTACAGATACGCAGTATTTT.

In its sample, this clone was seen once. This sequence joins TRBV4-2 and TRBJ1-2; TRBD1 matches 7 bases. V was pared by 2 bases and J by 7 bases, with 4 bases of the junction left unmatched. Germline CDR1 LGHNA, CDR2 YNFKEQ. The CDR3 length is 13 residues. The DNA of the CDR3 is TGTGCCAGCAGCCAATGGACAGGACTTGGCTACACCTTC. It yields the protein CASSQWTGLGYTF.

This sequence joins TRBV2 and TRBJ1-1, with D tentatively TRBD1 (6 bases). Germline V gives CDR1 SNHLY, CDR2 FYNNEI. Trimming left V 5 bases short and J 4 bases short, with 11 bases between. The CDR3 runs 13 residues. DNA for the CDR3: TGTGCCAGCAGTACAGGGCAGAGCACTGAAGCTTTCTTT. Amino acids: CASSTGQSTEAFF.

CDR3 loop: CASSLKGLGYEQYF. Written as DNA, the CDR3 is TGTGCCAGCAGTTTAAAGGGGCTAGGCTACGAGCAGTACTTC. The gene calls are TRBV27 and TRBJ2-7; a weak D match, TRBD1 (5 bases). The CDR3 contains 14 residues. The germline V gene encodes CDR1 MNHEY and CDR2 SMNVEV (reference sequence). The germline V and J ends were trimmed by 2 bases and 3 bases, with 11 bases remaining between them.

This clone has more than one count but fewer than ten. The genes are TRBV5-1 and TRBJ1-1; 9 nucleotides agree with TRBD1. The CDR3 loop spans 16 amino acids. Germline lookup yields CDR1 SGHRS and CDR2 YFSETQ. Unmatched junction bases numbered 7, after V lost 4 bases and J lost 0 bases. The CDR3 region is CASSKDRGNMNTEAFF. CDR3 sequence (DNA): TGCGCCAGCAGCAAAGACAGGGGGAATATGAACACTGAAGCTTTCTTT.

This chain joins TRBV6-2 or TRBV6-3 and TRBJ1-5; no reliable D call. The germline V gene encodes CDR1 MNHEY and CDR2 SVGEGT. The CDR3 contains 15 residues. The V and J ends lost 2 bases and 6 bases respectively, with 14 bases between them. The chain's CDR3 is CASSYGNSRGQPQHF. The CDR3 bases are TGTGCCAGCAGTTACGGTAATAGTCGGGGTCAGCCCCAGCATTTT.

The V call is TRBV6-4, the J call TRBJ1-6, with D maybe TRBD1 (5 bases). The CDR3 is 13 amino acids. V was cut by 5 bases and J by 9 bases, with 11 bases left in between. The germline CDR1 and CDR2 sequences are MRHNA and SNTAGT. CDR3 amino acids: CASSITGGSPLHF. CDR3 coding DNA: TGTGCCAGCAGTATCACGGGGGGTTCACCCCTCCACTTT.

The CDR3 spells CASSQQQGFLSSGANVLTF. CDR3 bases: TGTGCCAGCAGCCAGCAACAGGGATTCCTTTCCTCTGGGGCCAACGTCCTGACTTTC. The chain carries TRBV4-2 and TRBJ2-6; D perhaps matches TRBD1 (6 bases). The germline gives CDR1 LGHNA, CDR2 YNFKEQ. The V end lost 3 bases, the J end lost 0 bases, and 18 bases lay between the germline ends. The CDR3 loop spans 19 amino acids.

This rearrangement joins TRBV18 to TRBJ1-5; D uncertain. Per germline, CDR1 KGHSH and CDR2 LQKENI. The CDR3 loop spans 14 amino acids. Trimming removed 2 bases from V and 0 bases from J, with 5 bases in between. CDR3: CASSPAPSNQPQHF. The CDR3 coding sequence is TGTGCCAGCTCACCAGCGCCTAGCAATCAGCCCCAGCATTTT.

Only a few counts were recorded for this clone. The chain combines TRBV6-4 with TRBJ2-3, with 16 bases that match TRBD2. The V gene end was trimmed by 2 bases and the J gene end by 4 bases; junction bases not matched to a gene: 0. Germline V gene data show CDR1 as MRHNA and CDR2 as SNTAGT. There are 16 residues in the CDR3. CDR3 sequence (DNA): TGTGCCAGCAGTGACGGGACTAGCGGGGGGGCAGATACGCAGTATTTT. Its protein is CASSDGTSGGADTQYF.

This clone was counted a single time. This chain connects TRBV28 to TRBJ1-5; D gene unclear. The CDR3 is 12 residues long. CDR1 MDHEN and CDR2 SYDVKM come from the germline V gene. The ends were cut back, 5 bases at V and 6 bases at J, with 8 bases in the middle. DNA of the CDR3: TGTGCCAGCAGTCTCCTCCGTCAGCCCCAGCATTTT. Its protein is CASSLLRQPQHF.